The 20 T cell receptor beta chains presented below share a single source sample, sequenced in a study of blood T cell repertoires in COVID-19. Only in-frame clones appear in the TCRdb table, and some are missing; sequencing was by immunoSEQ multiplex PCR. The sample lists around 270,000 clones, around 89% occurring once. The sequenced sample consisted of peripheral blood. The receptors stem from a man in his forties with acute or convalescent COVID-19.

The rearrangement joins TRBV6-5 to TRBJ1-1; D remains ambiguous. CDR1 is MNHEY, CDR2 SVGAGI, per germline. V dropped 6 bases and J dropped 3 bases, with 11 bases sitting between them. This CDR3 comprises 13 residues. The CDR3 coding sequence is TGTGCCAGCAGACCCGTTCGGGACACTGAAGCTTTCTTT. This gives the protein CASRPVRDTEAFF.

This clone was observed a single time. One junction end disagrees with the germline gene, perhaps due to a read error. The chain recombines TRBV5-1 with TRBJ1-2; D ambiguous. The CDR3 is 13 residues long. Germline CDR1 SGHRS, CDR2 YFSETQ. CDR3: CACSTNSNYGYTF. The DNA for the CDR3 is TGCGCCTGCAGCACCAACAGTAACTATGGCTACACCTTC.

V gene TRBV24-1 combines with J gene TRBJ2-1, with D maybe TRBD1 (5 bases). With 0 bases removed from V and 6 bases from J, the gap between germline ends came to 26 bases. The CDR3 has 20 residues. CDR1 is KGHDR and CDR2 is SFDVKD in the germline V gene. The CDR3 here is CATSDLTAGLSNVGRNEQFF. The CDR3 nucleotides are TGTGCCACCAGTGATTTGACGGCAGGGCTAAGCAATGTGGGTCGCAATGAGCAGTTCTTC.

The J gene is TRBJ1-6, the V gene TRBV6-5, with 9 bases fitting TRBD1. The CDR3 covers 15 residues. The junction had 9 bases not matched to a gene; V was cut back by 6 bases and J by 9 bases. In germline, CDR1 is MNHEY, CDR2 SVGAGI. For the CDR3, the DNA is TGTGCCAGCAGAGCAACCGGGACAGGGTTTTCACCCCTCCACTTT. This codes for CASRATGTGFSPLHF.

V and J are TRBV27 and TRBJ2-3; 8 bases are shared with TRBD2. There are 16 residues in the CDR3. Germline V gene lookup returns CDR1 MNHEY and CDR2 SMNVEV (reference sequence). Trimming removed 2 bases from V and 2 bases from J; junction bases left unmatched: 6. The CDR3 DNA reads TGTGCCAGCAGTTTACGGGGGGGCTTGGTCACAGATACGCAGTATTTT. Translation gives CASSLRGGLVTDTQYF.

This clone came up once. The chain is built from TRBV5-1 and TRBJ2-1, with 13 bases that match TRBD2. Germline V lookup: CDR1 SGHRS, CDR2 YFSETQ. The CDR3 loop spans 15 amino acids. V lost 3 bases and J lost 14; bases outside the gene matches: 11. Here the CDR3 DNA reads TGCGCCAGCAGCTCTGAGGGGACTAGCGGGGCCCAGAAGTTCTTC. Its translation: CASSSEGTSGAQKFF.

The gene calls are TRBV12-3 or TRBV12-4 and TRBJ2-7, with 8 bases that match TRBD1. This CDR3 has 13 amino acids. The junction had 7 bases not matched to a gene; V was cut back by 7 bases and J by 5 bases. The CDR3 DNA follows: TGTGCCAGCAACCAGAACAGGGGGGACGAGCAGTACTTC. Residues: CASNQNRGDEQYF.

The CDR3 DNA reads TGTGCCAGCAGCTACACGAGTAGCTCTAATGAAAAACTGTTTTTT. It encodes CASSYTSSSNEKLFF. The rearrangement links TRBV5-4 to TRBJ1-4; D is unresolved. From germline, CDR1 is SGHNT and CDR2 YYREEE (reference sequence). V lost 3 bases and J lost 3, with 12 bases in between. The CDR3 is made up of 15 amino acids.

The gene calls are TRBV7-6 and TRBJ2-2, with 16 bases matching TRBD2. Trimming cost V 0 bases and J 3 bases; bases outside gene matches: 10. This CDR3 region has 21 residues. The germline V gene has CDR1 SGHVS and CDR2 FNYEAQ. The CDR3 nucleotides read TGTGCCAGCAGCTTAGCCGCCTCCGGGACTAGCGGGGGGGCCTACACCGGGGAGCTGTTTTTT. This translates into CASSLAASGTSGGAYTGELFF.

The V gene is TRBV19, the J gene TRBJ1-1, with 9 bases matching TRBD1. This CDR3 contains 14 residues. Per germline, CDR1 LNHDA and CDR2 SQIVND (reference sequence). The V and J ends lost 6 bases and 6 bases, in that order; junction bases with no gene match: 8. The CDR3 DNA reads TGTGCCAGTAGGGCCGGGACAGGGAAGTCTGAAGCTTTCTTT. Translated: CASRAGTGKSEAFF. Looking up the rest from reference TRBV19 and TRBJ1-1 gives the full variable domain: DGGITQSPKYLFRKEGQNVTLSCEQNLNHDAMYWYRQDPGQGLRLIYYSQIVNDFQKGDIAEGYSVSREKKESFPLTVTSAQKNPTAFYLCASRAGTGKSEAFFGQGTRLTVV.

The chain carries TRBV29-1 and TRBJ2-2; TRBD2 matches 10 bases. Germline assignment: CDR1 SQVTM and CDR2 ANQGSEA. V dropped 2 bases and J dropped 0; count of bases not matched to a gene: 3. This CDR3 contains 16 residues. CDR3 region: CSVEISGGPNTGELFF. The CDR3 DNA reads TGCAGCGTTGAAATTAGCGGGGGGCCGAACACCGGGGAGCTGTTTTTT.

The chain couples TRBV10-3 to TRBJ2-3; 8 bases are a match to TRBD2. The germline V gene has CDR1 ENHRY and CDR2 SYGVKD. V lost 4 bases, J lost 6 bases, and 6 bases stayed unmatched. The CDR3 totals 14 residues. The CDR3 nucleotides are TGTGCCATCAGTGCGGGGGGGGGCCCGGATACGCAGTATTTT. It encodes CAISAGGGPDTQYF.

This chain uses TRBV27 with TRBJ1-2; 9 bases align to TRBD1. Germline assignment: CDR1 MNHEY and CDR2 SMNVEV (reference sequence). The ends lost 5 bases at V and 6 bases at J; junction bases unmatched: 13. The CDR3 totals 16 residues. The CDR3 loop reads CASSPYRDRASNGYTF. The CDR3 DNA reads as TGTGCCAGCAGTCCCTACCGGGACAGGGCGTCCAATGGCTACACCTTC.

The rearrangement uses TRBV5-1 and TRBJ2-1; no definite D call. Per the germline V gene, CDR1 is SGHRS and CDR2 is YFSETQ. The CDR3 length is 16 residues. With 0 bases removed from V and 0 bases from J, the gap between germline ends came to 10 bases. The CDR3 DNA sequence: TGCGCCAGCAGCTTGGTCCCTAGGAGCTCCTACAATGAGCAGTTCTTC. Amino acid sequence: CASSLVPRSSYNEQFF.

This clone came up a few times. The chain links TRBV18 to TRBJ1-2, with TRBD1 identical over 7 bases. Germline loops: CDR1 KGHSH, CDR2 LQKENI. CDR3 size: 13 residues. V gave up 3 bases and J gave up 4 bases; unmatched junction bases: 2. CDR3 nucleotide sequence: TGTGCCAGCTCACCGGGGACAGCCTATGGCTACACCTTC. Amino acid sequence: CASSPGTAYGYTF.

The V call is TRBV5-6, the J call TRBJ2-7; D remains unclear. Germline CDR1 reads SGHDT; CDR2 reads YYEEEE. The CDR3 extends over 13 amino acids. The V gene lost 0 bases and the J gene lost 5 bases, with 9 bases spanning the gap. The CDR3 DNA follows: TGTGCCAGCAGCTTGGTGCCCAGCGACGAGCAGTACTTC. Encoded protein: CASSLVPSDEQYF. Together with reference TRBV5-6 and TRBJ2-7, the CDR3 gives the full variable domain: DAGVTQSPTHLIKTRGQQVTLRCSPKSGHDTVSWYQQALGQGPQFIFQYYEEEERQRGNFPDRFSGHQFPNYSSELNVNALLLGDSALYLCASSLVPSDEQYFGPGTRLTVT.

The chain has TRBV15 and TRBJ2-2, with D perhaps matching TRBD2 (6 bases). Trimming stripped 8 bases from V and 6 bases from J, with 7 bases between. Germline CDR1 reads LNHNV; CDR2 reads YYDKDF (reference sequence). The CDR3 is 11 amino acids. This CDR3 reads CATWGAGELFF. The CDR3 DNA follows: TGTGCCACCTGGGGGGCCGGGGAGCTGTTTTTT.

This clone was recorded only once. The chain joins TRBV19 to TRBJ1-6; TRBD1 matches 9 bases. V lost 5 bases, J lost 7 bases, and 6 bases stayed unmatched. Germline CDR1 reads LNHDA; CDR2 reads SQIVND (reference sequence). The CDR3 extends over 15 amino acids. CDR3 nucleotides: TGTGCCAGTAGTGAAGACAGGGGGGAAAATTCACCCCTCCACTTT. Translation gives CASSEDRGENSPLHF.

This clone was observed once. The gene calls are TRBV12-5 and TRBJ2-3; 9 positions match TRBD1. The CDR3 is 18 residues long. V shed 2 bases, J shed 7 bases, and the junction held 16 bases outside the gene matches. Per germline, CDR1 LGHNT and CDR2 FRNRAP. In DNA form, the CDR3 reads TGTGCTAGTGGTTTGACCCTCCGGGACAGGGATTTTAGGAATACGCAGTATTTT. Amino acids: CASGLTLRDRDFRNTQYF. The full variable domain, rest sourced from reference TRBV12-5 and TRBJ2-3, is DARVTQTPRHKVTEMGQEVTMRCQPILGHNTVFWYRQTMMQGLELLAYFRNRAPLDDSGMPKDRFSAEMPDATLATLKIQPSEPRDSAVYFCASGLTLRDRDFRNTQYFGPGTRLTVL.

The V and J genes are TRBV6-5 and TRBJ1-1; D perhaps matches TRBD1 (5 bases). Germline CDR1 is MNHEY and CDR2 is SVGAGI. The CDR3 sequence is 13 residues long. V lost 3 bases to trimming and J lost 5 bases, with 10 bases between them. The CDR3 DNA reads as TGTGCCAGCAGTTATGGGGGGGGTACTGAAGCTTTCTTT. Amino acids: CASSYGGGTEAFF.